One sample yielded the 27 T cell receptor beta chains listed below, sequenced in a study of blood T cell repertoires in COVID-19. Measured with immunoSEQ multiplex PCR; TCRdb has only the in-frame clones, and not every one. The sample carries about 200,000 clones, approximately 78% recorded once. Sequencing was carried out using peripheral blood. The receptor source for this set is a woman in her 70s with COVID-19, enrolled during active disease.

The rearrangement links TRBV9 to TRBJ2-1; possibly TRBD2 for D (6 bases). V was cut by 4 bases and J by 9 bases, with 20 bases left in between. Germline V gene lookup returns CDR1 SGDLS and CDR2 YYNGEE. The CDR3 is made up of 15 amino acids. Here the CDR3 DNA reads TGTGCCAGCAGCCGTAGCGGTTCTGCGGGTGGTGAGCAGTTCTTC. Translation: CASSRSGSAGGEQFF. The full variable domain, rest sourced from reference TRBV9 and TRBJ2-1, is DSGVTQTPKHLITATGQRVTLRCSPRSGDLSVYWYQQSLDQGLQFLIQYYNGEERAKGNILERFSAQQFPDLHSELNLSSLELGDSALYFCASSRSGSAGGEQFFGPGTRLTVL.

The chain couples TRBV28 to TRBJ2-5, with D perhaps TRBD1 (5 bases). The V end was cut by 6 bases, the J end by 4 bases, with 24 bases between. This CDR3 spans 17 amino acids. Germline loops: CDR1 MDHEN, CDR2 SYDVKM. The CDR3 DNA follows: TGTGCCAGCAGCCGAAGAACAGGATTAGTATATCGAGAGACCCAGTACTTC. Amino acid sequence: CASSRRTGLVYRETQYF.

The CDR3 loop is CASSLGTDNEQFF. The CDR3 DNA reads TGTGCCAGCTCACTCGGGACAGACAATGAGCAGTTCTTC. The chain uses TRBV18 and TRBJ2-1; 7 nucleotides align to TRBD1. The germline V gene encodes CDR1 KGHSH and CDR2 LQKENI. The CDR3 has 13 residues. Germline trimming cut 4 bases from V and 5 bases from J; bases unmatched to any gene: 2.

Here the CDR3 reads CASSGGQGNSPLHF. The CDR3 DNA is TGCGCCAGCAGCGGGGGACAGGGTAATTCACCCCTCCACTTT. The chain uses TRBV5-1 and TRBJ1-6; TRBD1 agrees at 9 bases. Germline V CDR1 and CDR2: SGHRS, YFSETQ. The CDR3 loop spans 14 amino acids. Trimming cost V 4 bases and J 6 bases; bases outside gene matches: 2. Based on the CDR3 plus reference TRBV5-1 and TRBJ1-6, the full variable domain is KAGVTQTPRYLIKTRGQQVTLSCSPISGHRSVSWYQQTPGQGLQFLFEYFSETQRNKGNFPGRFSGRQFSNSRSEMNVSTLELGDSALYLCASSGGQGNSPLHFGNGTRLTVT.

The chain joins TRBV9 to TRBJ2-1; 7 positions match TRBD2. V shed 0 bases and J 5 bases; nucleotides not matched to a gene: 5. The germline gives CDR1 SGDLS, CDR2 YYNGEE. The CDR3 is 15 amino acids. CDR3 nucleotide sequence: TGTGCCAGCAGCGTAGGTGGGACTAAAAACAATGAGCAGTTCTTC. Translated, it gives CASSVGGTKNNEQFF.

This clone was found many times. The chain combines TRBV4-1 with TRBJ2-2, with a possible D match to TRBD2 (6 bases). Germline CDR1 MGHRA, CDR2 YSYEKL. Trimming cost V 1 base and J 1 base, with 19 bases left between them. The CDR3 contains 19 residues. CDR3 nucleotide sequence: TGCGCCAGCAGCCAAGGCCCCCTGCGTAAGACTAGGAACACCGGGGAGCTGTTTTTT. It codes for CASSQGPLRKTRNTGELFF.

This clone showed up just a few times. This chain uses TRBV5-1 with TRBJ1-1, with D uncertain. V was pared by 1 base and J by 0 bases, with 10 bases between. CDR3 length: 15 residues. CDR1 SGHRS and CDR2 YFSETQ come from the germline V gene. The CDR3 coding sequence is TGCGCCAGCAGCTTGAGCGGGTCTATGAACACTGAAGCTTTCTTT. Its protein product is CASSLSGSMNTEAFF.

The V gene is TRBV16, the J gene TRBJ2-7, with a weak D call TRBD1 (6 bases). CDR3 length: 14 residues. V dropped 3 bases and J dropped 2 bases, with 11 bases sitting between them. CDR1 is KGHSY, CDR2 FQNENV, per germline. CDR3 amino acids: CASSHLRTAYEQYF. For the CDR3, the DNA is TGTGCCAGCAGCCACCTCCGGACAGCCTACGAGCAGTACTTC.

The rearrangement joins TRBV2 to TRBJ1-5, with a weak D call TRBD1 (5 bases). Looked up from germline, CDR1 is SNHLY and CDR2 is FYNNEI. This CDR3 has 15 residues. Trimming took 4 bases from V and 4 from J, leaving 14 bases between them. DNA of the CDR3: TGTGCCAGCAGTGCGGGGACTCTAAGTAATCAGCCCCAGCATTTT. Translating it yields CASSAGTLSNQPQHF.

The chain carries TRBV24-1 and TRBJ2-3; TRBD1 aligns across 8 bases. There are 15 residues in the CDR3. With V trimmed by 5 bases and J by 6 bases, 9 bases remained unmatched. Germline CDR1 and CDR2: KGHDR and SFDVKD. CDR3 sequence (DNA): TGTGCCACCAGTGCCCTTGGGCAGGGGGCCGATACGCAGTATTTT. Translated, it gives CATSALGQGADTQYF.

CDR3 coding DNA: TGCGCCAGCAGCTTGGTGGAGCGGGAGACCCAGTACTTC. Translation: CASSLVERETQYF. This rearrangement joins TRBV5-1 to TRBJ2-5; possibly TRBD2 for D (5 bases). The V gene lost 0 bases and the J gene lost 5 bases, with 8 bases spanning the gap. Germline V gene data show CDR1 as SGHRS and CDR2 as YFSETQ. The CDR3 runs 13 residues. Filled out from reference TRBV5-1 and TRBJ2-5, the complete variable domain reads KAGVTQTPRYLIKTRGQQVTLSCSPISGHRSVSWYQQTPGQGLQFLFEYFSETQRNKGNFPGRFSGRQFSNSRSEMNVSTLELGDSALYLCASSLVERETQYFGPGTRLLVL.

V is TRBV9 and J is TRBJ2-7; 9 bases line up with TRBD2. CDR1 and CDR2 (germline): SGDLS, YYNGEE. V lost 4 bases to trimming and J lost 0 bases; unmatched junction nucleotides: 8. The CDR3 is made up of 16 amino acids. The CDR3 DNA sequence: TGTGCCAGCAGCCCCGACGGCGGGAGGGCCTCCTACGAGCAGTACTTC. Translation gives CASSPDGGRASYEQYF.

The chain has TRBV5-4 and TRBJ2-5, with D unresolved. The CDR3 loop spans 11 amino acids. Germline CDR1 and CDR2: SGHNT and YYREEE (reference sequence). V was trimmed by 2 bases and J by 10 bases, leaving 9 bases between them. The CDR3 sequence is CASSFGQDQYF. CDR3 nucleotide sequence: TGTGCCAGCAGCTTCGGTCAGGACCAGTACTTC.

The CDR3 is CASSLHNSYNEQFF. Written as DNA, the CDR3 is TGTGCCAGCAGTCTCCACAACTCCTACAATGAGCAGTTCTTC. This chain connects TRBV2 to TRBJ2-1; D remains ambiguous. The CDR3 length is 14 residues. The V end lost 5 bases, the J end lost 0 bases, and 8 bases lay between the germline ends. The germline V gene encodes CDR1 SNHLY and CDR2 FYNNEI.

This rearrangement joins TRBV6-5 to TRBJ2-1, with D hard to call. Per germline, CDR1 MNHEY and CDR2 SVGAGI. This CDR3 contains 13 residues. V was shortened by 0 bases and J by 7 bases, with 7 bases between the two germline ends. In nucleotides, the CDR3 is TGTGCCAGCAGTTACTCGGCGCGGAATGAGCAGTTCTTC. Its protein is CASSYSARNEQFF.

The chain recombines TRBV7-2 with TRBJ1-1; a possible D gene is TRBD1 (6 bases). CDR1 and CDR2 (germline): SGHTA, FQGNSA. This CDR3 is 15 amino acids long. Between the trimmed V and J ends, which lost 4 bases and 4 bases, there was a span of 16 bases. CDR3 DNA: TGTGCCAGCAGCTCCGGGACATCGAGGAGCACTGAAGCTTTCTTT. Protein sequence: CASSSGTSRSTEAFF.

Concerning this clone: The junction departs from the called germline gene at one end, perhaps through a read error. The rearrangement links TRBV30 to TRBJ2-2, with a tentative D call TRBD1 (6 bases). Germline CDR1 reads GTSNPN; CDR2 reads SVGIG (reference sequence). The CDR3 contains 15 residues. As DNA, the CDR3 is TGTGCCTGGAGTGTAGGGGGATTTCGCACCGGGGAACTGTTTTTT. It codes for CAWSVGGFRTGELFF.

V usage is TRBV7-9 and J usage is TRBJ2-2; a possible D gene is TRBD2 (6 bases). This CDR3 region has 13 residues. Germline lookup yields CDR1 SEHNR and CDR2 FQNEAQ (reference sequence). The CDR3 DNA follows: TGTGGGGGGGACTCAGAGGTCACCGGGGAGCTGTTTTTT. Translation gives CGGDSEVTGELFF.

V is TRBV9 and J is TRBJ2-3; 10 bases are shared with TRBD2. Germline CDR1 reads SGDLS; CDR2 reads YYNGEE. This CDR3 is 17 amino acids long. After removal of 0 bases from V and 4 bases from J, the junction contained 8 bases not matched to a gene. The CDR3 sequence is CASSVDGASGSADTQYF. CDR3 sequence (DNA): TGTGCCAGCAGCGTAGATGGGGCTAGCGGGAGTGCAGATACGCAGTATTTT. Complete variable domain (other parts from reference TRBV9 and TRBJ2-3): DSGVTQTPKHLITATGQRVTLRCSPRSGDLSVYWYQQSLDQGLQFLIQYYNGEERAKGNILERFSAQQFPDLHSELNLSSLELGDSALYFCASSVDGASGSADTQYFGPGTRLTVL.

The chain combines TRBV30 with TRBJ2-6; 7 positions agree with TRBD1. Trimming cost V 3 bases and J 1 base; bases outside gene matches: 3. The CDR3 extends over 15 amino acids. Germline V gene lookup returns CDR1 GTSNPN and CDR2 SVGIG (reference sequence). This chain's CDR3 is CAWRTGLSGANVLTF. The CDR3 nucleotides read TGTGCCTGGAGGACAGGGCTTTCTGGGGCCAACGTCCTGACTTTC.

The chain couples TRBV18 to TRBJ2-2; 7 positions agree with TRBD1. The V gene's germline CDR1 is KGHSH and CDR2 LQKENI. With 1 base clipped from V and 2 bases from J, the junction kept 4 bases outside the gene matches. The CDR3 contains 16 residues. CDR3 in DNA: TGTGCCAGCTCACCACGAGGGGGCCTAAACACCGGGGAGCTGTTTTTT. Translation: CASSPRGGLNTGELFF. The full variable domain, with the rest looked up from reference TRBV18 and TRBJ2-2, is NAGVMQNPRHLVRRRGQEARLRCSPMKGHSHVYWYRQLPEEGLKFMVYLQKENIIDESGMPKERFSAEFPKEGPSILRIQQVVRGDSAAYFCASSPRGGLNTGELFFGEGSRLTVL.

The gene calls are TRBV7-8 and TRBJ2-7, with TRBD2 identical over 13 bases. Germline-derived CDR1 and CDR2 are SGHVS and FQNEAQ. The ends lost 5 bases at V and 3 bases at J; junction bases unmatched: 7. The CDR3 runs 16 residues. This CDR3 is CASSRGTSGIGYEQYF. The CDR3 DNA sequence: TGTGCCAGCAGCCGAGGGACTAGCGGGATTGGCTACGAGCAGTACTTC.

This chain links TRBV9 with TRBJ2-1; 15 nucleotides align to TRBD2. This CDR3 has 18 residues. V lost 5 bases, J lost 5 bases, and 11 bases stayed unmatched. In germline, CDR1 is SGDLS, CDR2 YYNGEE. The CDR3 nucleotides read TGTGCCAGCAGTTTAAACCTCGGGACTAGCGGGAGGAACAATGAGCAGTTCTTC. It codes for CASSLNLGTSGRNNEQFF.

The chain joins TRBV27 to TRBJ2-3; the D is unclear. V lost 2 bases, J lost 0 bases, and 6 bases lay in between. The CDR3 is 14 residues long. Germline V gene lookup returns CDR1 MNHEY and CDR2 SMNVEV (reference sequence). The CDR3 region has the DNA TGTGCCAGCAGTTTACTTATTAGCACAGATACGCAGTATTTT. Protein product: CASSLLISTDTQYF.

The CDR3 DNA is TGTGCCAGCAGTTACGGGGGCGGGGGCTCTAACTATGGCTACACCTTC. Amino acids: CASSYGGGGSNYGYTF. V gene TRBV6-5 combines with J gene TRBJ1-2, with D maybe TRBD1 (6 bases). Germline assignment: CDR1 MNHEY and CDR2 SVGAGI. The V gene lost 2 bases and the J gene lost 0 bases, with 13 bases spanning the gap. There are 16 residues in the CDR3.

V gene TRBV5-4 combines with J gene TRBJ1-4, with 11 bases lining up with TRBD1. CDR3 size: 18 residues. Germline V gene sequence: CDR1 SGHNT, CDR2 YYREEE (reference sequence). Trimming cost V 3 bases and J 5 bases; bases outside gene matches: 12. In DNA form, the CDR3 reads TGTGCCAGCAGCTCGGCTGGGGACAGGGGGTCTAGGAATGAAAAACTGTTTTTT. It translates to CASSSAGDRGSRNEKLFF.

The V gene is TRBV3-1 (or the pseudogene TRBV3-2), the J gene TRBJ2-2; D is ambiguous. The CDR3 consists of 15 residues. In germline, CDR1 is LGHDT, CDR2 YNNKEL (reference sequence). V lost 3 bases, J lost 0 bases, and 8 bases lay in between. As DNA, the CDR3 is TGTGCCAGCAGCCAGGGCACCTCGAACACCGGGGAGCTGTTTTTT. This sequence encodes CASSQGTSNTGELFF.